This TCR beta chain was obtained from a study of shared clonotypes between healthy human individuals. Sequencing was performed with immunoSEQ multiplex PCR; in TCRdb, only in-frame clones are kept and a portion is missing. In the table there are 2 million to 3 million clones, around 90% of which are singletons. As for this clone: Its antigen is undetermined.

Study conclusions and caveats: How much donors shared clonotypes was expected to be affected by sequencing depth. Naive subsets typically showed greater estimated richness than memory subsets.

Germline V gene data show CDR1 as LNHDA and CDR2 as SQIVND (reference sequence). V shed 5 bases and J 3 bases; nucleotides not matched to a gene: 13. This CDR3 region has 17 residues. The sequence came from a man between 18 and 29 years old in good health. The chain uses TRBV19 and TRBJ2-3; 8 nucleotides line up with TRBD2. Material: naive CD4+ T cells sorted from blood. Regarding subset: CD45RA+ positively selected. The CDR3 sequence is CASSPLGGTSRTDTQYF. Here the CDR3 DNA reads TGTGCCAGTAGTCCCTTGGGGGGGACTAGTAGAACAGATACGCAGTATTTT.